This T cell receptor beta chain is from a study of CDR3 diversity in severe acne. The table lists this clonotype with a few counts. V shed 5 bases, J shed 0 bases, and the junction held 4 bases outside the gene matches. This CDR3 has 16 residues. The germline V gene encodes CDR1 DFQATT and CDR2 SNEGSKA (reference sequence). TCRdb used MiXCR to reprocess the PCR reads, holding one entry per CDR3 protein. The data show over 85,000 distinct CDR3 sequences, roughly 51% seen once. This chain uses TRBV20-1 with TRBJ2-3, with 14 bases lining up with TRBD2. The TCR was taken from a male donor with acne. Specimen: blood. CDR3 protein: CSALGTSGSSTDTQYF. The CDR3 region has the DNA TGCAGTGCTCTGGGGACTAGCGGGAGCAGCACAGATACGCAGTATTTT.